The 6 T cell receptor beta chains given below trace back to one sample, sequenced in a study of T cells in Graves' hyperthyroidism and ophthalmopathy. TCR beta CDR3 regions were amplified from RNA. An initial round of RT-PCR targeting the TCR CDR3 relied on the HTBI primer set. TCRdb redid the calling of the multiplex PCR reads with MiXCR, one entry per CDR3 protein. The sample includes 450,000 to 700,000 distinct CDR3 sequences, about 45% seen only once; the top ten take around 8%. The sample comprised peripheral blood or thyroid tissue (not recorded which). These receptors were obtained from a woman aged 18-30 years with Graves' hyperthyroidism.

This clonotype was detected many times. The rearrangement joins TRBV5-6 to TRBJ2-7; D call uncertain. This CDR3 contains 14 residues. Trimming pared 4 bases from V and 6 bases from J, leaving 17 bases between. CDR1 and CDR2 from the germline V gene are SGHDT and YYEEEE. The chain's CDR3 is CASSLLGRISEQYF. The CDR3 nucleotides are TGTGCCAGCAGCCTATTGGGCAGGATCAGCGAGCAGTACTTC.

This clonotype was found many times. The chain has TRBV7-2 and TRBJ2-5; D is unresolved. Trimming pared 1 base from V and 5 bases from J, leaving 8 bases between. CDR1 is SGHTA, CDR2 FQGNSA, per germline. The CDR3 has 13 residues. CDR3: CASSLEQWETQYF. CDR3 DNA: TGTGCCAGCAGCTTAGAACAGTGGGAGACCCAGTACTTC.

This clonotype was counted at least ten times. The rearrangement joins TRBV14 to TRBJ1-6; TRBD1 is a possible D gene (6 bases). The CDR3 runs to 16 residues. Per the germline V gene, CDR1 is SGHDN and CDR2 is FVKESK. V gave up 7 bases and J gave up 4 bases, with 17 bases separating them. The CDR3 DNA is TGTGCCAGCACCGCGACCGGGACACGGTATAATTCACCCCTCCACTTT. Its protein is CASTATGTRYNSPLHF.

This clonotype appeared many times. J is TRBJ1-4 and V is TRBV4-1, with 8 bases fitting TRBD1. The CDR3 length is 15 residues. Germline V gene data show CDR1 as MGHRA and CDR2 as YSYEKL. The V gene end was trimmed by 5 bases and the J gene end by 7 bases; junction bases not matched to a gene: 9. CDR3: CASSDLDRASEKLFF. In nucleotides, the CDR3 is TGCGCCAGCAGCGACTTGGACAGGGCGTCTGAAAAACTGTTTTTT.

The rearrangement links TRBV7-8 to TRBJ1-4, with 8 bases lining up with TRBD1. Germline V gene sequence: CDR1 SGHVS, CDR2 FQNEAQ. CDR3 length: 15 residues. V lost 5 bases and J lost 8; bases outside the gene matches: 10. CDR3 sequence: CASSRQGINEEKLFF. For the CDR3, the DNA is TGTGCCAGCAGCAGACAGGGGATTAATGAAGAAAAACTGTTTTTT.

This chain joins TRBV12-3 or TRBV12-4 and TRBJ1-2; tentatively, D is TRBD1 (5 bases). V was cut by 8 bases and J by 5 bases, with 15 bases left in between. The CDR3 consists of 13 residues. CDR3 amino acids: CASLWGEGYGYTF. Written as DNA, the CDR3 is TGTGCCAGCCTCTGGGGGGAGGGGTATGGCTACACCTTC.